The 15 T cell receptor beta chains listed next were all sequenced from one sample in a study of blood T cell repertoires in COVID-19. Some clones are missing from TCRdb's copy, which holds only in-frame ones; the method was immunoSEQ multiplex PCR. Found here are some 200,000 clones, around 94% of them singletons; the top ten hold about 0.76%. The sequenced sample consisted of peripheral blood. These receptors were collected from a man under 40 with COVID-19, enrolled during active disease.

This chain links TRBV6-1 with TRBJ1-5; no clear D. V was clipped by 4 bases and J by 0 bases, with 13 bases between them. Germline V CDR1 and CDR2: MNHNS, SASEGT. The length of the CDR3 is 16 residues. As DNA, the CDR3 is TGTGCCAGCAGTGTTTTCAGTCGGGGTAGCAATCAGCCCCAGCATTTT. It is translated as CASSVFSRGSNQPQHF.

The CDR3 DNA reads TGTGCCAGCAGCATCCGGGACAGGGCCCATGAAGCTTTCTTT. It yields the protein CASSIRDRAHEAFF. The V and J genes are TRBV5-4 and TRBJ1-1, with TRBD1 matching 9 bases. Germline CDR1 is SGHNT and CDR2 is YYREEE (reference sequence). This CDR3 has 14 residues. V was clipped by 4 bases and J by 7 bases; unmatched bases: 8.

In its sample, this clone was seen once. The V and J genes are TRBV9 and TRBJ2-2, with TRBD1 identical over 7 bases. Germline CDR1 SGDLS, CDR2 YYNGEE. The CDR3 spans 16 residues. The V and J ends lost 0 bases and 6 bases, in that order; junction bases with no gene match: 8. CDR3 coding DNA: TGTGCCAGCAGCGTAGGACAGGGAATTATATCCGGGGAGCTGTTTTTT. Its protein product is CASSVGQGIISGELFF.

The chain combines TRBV6-6 with TRBJ1-2; 11 bases match TRBD1. This CDR3 spans 15 amino acids. The V gene's germline CDR1 is MNHNY and CDR2 SVGAGI (reference sequence). V dropped 8 bases and J dropped 7; count of bases not matched to a gene: 12. CDR3 nucleotide sequence: TGTGCCAGCGTTCCCGGACAGGGGGCATTAAGTGGCTACACCTTC. The encoded protein is CASVPGQGALSGYTF.

The gene calls are TRBV19 and TRBJ1-1; a weak D match, TRBD1 (6 bases). Germline V lookup: CDR1 LNHDA, CDR2 SQIVND (reference sequence). The CDR3 totals 14 residues. Trimming stripped 1 base from V and 4 bases from J, with 10 bases between. The CDR3 region has the DNA TGTGCCAGTAGTATAGTGGCAGGGGCCACTGAAGCTTTCTTT. Its protein product is CASSIVAGATEAFF.

The chain is built from TRBV29-1 and TRBJ1-2; weak D call: TRBD1 (5 bases). V was shortened by 4 bases and J by 2 bases, with 14 bases between the two germline ends. CDR3 length equals 14 residues. In germline, CDR1 is SQVTM, CDR2 ANQGSEA. CDR3 sequence: CSVVGQGKNYGYTF. For the CDR3, the DNA is TGCAGCGTTGTTGGGCAGGGCAAGAACTATGGCTACACCTTC.

The rearrangement joins TRBV10-3 to TRBJ2-1, with TRBD2 matching over 8 bases. This CDR3 has 17 residues. Per germline, CDR1 ENHRY and CDR2 SYGVKD. With V trimmed by 0 bases and J by 4 bases, 8 bases remained unmatched. The CDR3 DNA sequence: TGTGCCATCAGTGAGTCGACTCCCGGGGGGGGTTACAATGAGCAGTTCTTC. Protein: CAISESTPGGGYNEQFF.

The count of this clone is one. The chain employs TRBV18 and TRBJ1-1, with a tentative D call TRBD1 (5 bases). The germline V and J ends were trimmed by 2 bases and 2 bases, with 6 bases remaining between them. In germline, CDR1 is KGHSH, CDR2 LQKENI. The CDR3 contains 13 residues. The chain's CDR3 is CASSPDSNTEAFF. CDR3 bases: TGTGCCAGCTCACCAGACAGCAACACTGAAGCTTTCTTT. Filled out from reference TRBV18 and TRBJ1-1, the complete variable domain reads NAGVMQNPRHLVRRRGQEARLRCSPMKGHSHVYWYRQLPEEGLKFMVYLQKENIIDESGMPKERFSAEFPKEGPSILRIQQVVRGDSAAYFCASSPDSNTEAFFGQGTRLTVV.

This sequence joins TRBV4-2 and TRBJ2-3; 7 bases map to TRBD1. Germline V gives CDR1 LGHNA, CDR2 YNFKEQ. V lost 2 bases, J lost 0 bases, and 17 bases stayed unmatched. The CDR3 extends over 20 amino acids. The CDR3 spells CASSQPILRRTTGSTDTQYF. For the CDR3, the DNA is TGTGCCAGCAGCCAACCGATCCTGCGCCGAACGACAGGGAGCACAGATACGCAGTATTTT.

V is TRBV5-1 and J is TRBJ1-1; the match to TRBD1 covers 11 bases. With V trimmed by 2 bases and J by 4 bases, 7 bases remained unmatched. The CDR3 is 16 residues long. The germline CDR1 and CDR2 sequences are SGHRS and YFSETQ. The CDR3 is CASSLGQGASSTEAFF. The CDR3 DNA reads as TGCGCCAGCAGCTTAGGACAGGGGGCTTCGTCCACTGAAGCTTTCTTT.

V is TRBV4-1 and J is TRBJ1-4; D gene unclear. Germline CDR1 is MGHRA and CDR2 is YSYEKL. This CDR3 contains 15 residues. The V end was cut by 6 bases, the J end by 7 bases, with 18 bases between. Written as DNA, the CDR3 is TGCGCCAGCAGTCACGACCAACCAAGGAGTGAAAAACTGTTTTTT. It specifies CASSHDQPRSEKLFF.

J is TRBJ1-1 and V is TRBV6-5; 7 bases are a match to TRBD1. Losses at the gene ends were 0 bases for V and 7 bases for J; bases not matched to a gene: 11. The CDR3 is 16 amino acids. The germline CDR1 and CDR2 sequences are MNHEY and SVGAGI. The CDR3 loop reads CASSYSYDRAAVEAFF. CDR3 sequence (DNA): TGTGCCAGCAGTTACTCCTATGACAGGGCGGCCGTTGAAGCTTTCTTT.

The V and J genes are TRBV19 and TRBJ1-1, with D possibly TRBD1 on 6 matching bases. The germline V gene encodes CDR1 LNHDA and CDR2 SQIVND (reference sequence). The CDR3 runs to 13 residues. Trimming removed 6 bases at V and 5 bases at J, with 13 bases between. The CDR3 region is CASSQTGWTEAFF. CDR3 DNA sequence: TGTGCCAGTAGCCAAACAGGGTGGACTGAAGCTTTCTTT.

V usage is TRBV11-2 and J usage is TRBJ2-3, with TRBD1 identical over 7 bases. The V segment lost 7 bases and the J segment 4 bases; nucleotides outside the gene matches: 11. The length of the CDR3 is 15 residues. Germline lookup yields CDR1 SGHAT and CDR2 FQNNGV. This CDR3 reads CASTQGVSSSDTQYF. DNA of the CDR3: TGTGCCAGCACCCAGGGGGTCTCAAGCTCAGATACGCAGTATTTT.

V and J are TRBV7-9 and TRBJ2-2, with no clear D. CDR3 length: 12 amino acids. V shed 10 bases and J shed 6 bases, with 12 bases lying between them. In germline, CDR1 is SEHNR, CDR2 FQNEAQ (reference sequence). The CDR3 loop is CATSIDSGELFF. In nucleotides, the CDR3 is TGTGCCACCTCGATCGACTCCGGGGAGCTGTTTTTT.